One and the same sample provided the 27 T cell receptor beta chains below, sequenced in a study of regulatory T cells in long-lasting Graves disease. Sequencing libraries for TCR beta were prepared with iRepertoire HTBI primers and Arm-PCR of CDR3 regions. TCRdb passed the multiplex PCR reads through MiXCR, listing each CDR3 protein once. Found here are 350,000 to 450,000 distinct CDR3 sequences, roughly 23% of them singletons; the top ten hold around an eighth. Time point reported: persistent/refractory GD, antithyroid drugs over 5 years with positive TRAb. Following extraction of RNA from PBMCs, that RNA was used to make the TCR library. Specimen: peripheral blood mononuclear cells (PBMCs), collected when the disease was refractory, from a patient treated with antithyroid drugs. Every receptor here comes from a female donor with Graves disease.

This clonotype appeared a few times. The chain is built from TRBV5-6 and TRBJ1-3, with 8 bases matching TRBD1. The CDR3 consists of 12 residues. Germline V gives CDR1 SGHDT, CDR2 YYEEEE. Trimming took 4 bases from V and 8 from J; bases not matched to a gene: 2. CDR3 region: CASSDRGYTIYF. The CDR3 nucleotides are TGTGCCAGCAGCGACAGGGGTTACACCATATATTTT.

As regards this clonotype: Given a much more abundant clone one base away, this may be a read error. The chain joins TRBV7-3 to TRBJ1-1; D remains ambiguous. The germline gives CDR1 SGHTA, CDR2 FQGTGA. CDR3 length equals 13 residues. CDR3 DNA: TGTGCCAGCAGCTTTTCTTTGTCCACTGAAGCTCTCTTT. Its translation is CASSFSLSTEALF.

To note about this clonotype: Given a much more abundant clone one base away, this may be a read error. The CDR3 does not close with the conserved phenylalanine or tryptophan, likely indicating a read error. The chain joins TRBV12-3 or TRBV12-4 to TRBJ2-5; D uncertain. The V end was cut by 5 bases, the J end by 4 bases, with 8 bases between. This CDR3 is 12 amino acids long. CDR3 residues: CASSPGRETQYS. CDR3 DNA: TGTGCCAGCAGTCCCGGACGAGAGACCCAGTACTCC.

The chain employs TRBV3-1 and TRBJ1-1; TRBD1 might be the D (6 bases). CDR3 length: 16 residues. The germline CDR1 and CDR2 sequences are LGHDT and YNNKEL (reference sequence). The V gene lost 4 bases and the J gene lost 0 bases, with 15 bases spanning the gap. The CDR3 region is CASSPWGGAMNTEAFF. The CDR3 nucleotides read TGTGCCAGCAGCCCATGGGGGGGGGCCATGAACACTGAAGCTTTCTTT.

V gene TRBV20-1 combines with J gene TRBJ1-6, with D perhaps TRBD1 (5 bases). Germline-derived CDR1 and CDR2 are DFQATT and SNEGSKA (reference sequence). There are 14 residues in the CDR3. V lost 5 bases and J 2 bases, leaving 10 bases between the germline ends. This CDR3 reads CSACDSPYNSPLHF. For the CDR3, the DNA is TGCAGTGCTTGTGACAGCCCCTATAATTCACCCCTCCACTTT.

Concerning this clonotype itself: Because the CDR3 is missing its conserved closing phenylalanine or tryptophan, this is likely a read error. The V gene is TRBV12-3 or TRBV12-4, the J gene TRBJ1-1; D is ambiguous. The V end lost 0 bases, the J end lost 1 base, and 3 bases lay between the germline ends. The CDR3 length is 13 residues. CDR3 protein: CASSLAGNTEAFY. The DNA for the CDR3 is TGTGCCAGCAGTTTAGCCGGGAACACTGAAGCTTTCTAT.

CDR3 protein: CASSPGTGGFSYTF. Written as DNA, the CDR3 is TGTGCCAGCAGCCCCGGGACAGGGGGCTTTAGCTACACCTTC. This sequence joins TRBV7-9 and TRBJ1-2; TRBD1 agrees at 12 bases. Germline lookup yields CDR1 SEHNR and CDR2 FQNEAQ (reference sequence). This CDR3 spans 14 amino acids. After removal of 5 bases from V and 9 bases from J, the junction contained 7 bases not matched to a gene.

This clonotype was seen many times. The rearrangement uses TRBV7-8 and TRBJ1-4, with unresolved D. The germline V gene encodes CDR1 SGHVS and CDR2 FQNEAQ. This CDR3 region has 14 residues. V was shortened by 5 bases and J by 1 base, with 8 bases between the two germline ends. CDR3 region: CASSDWETNEKLFF. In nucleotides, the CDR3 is TGTGCCAGCAGCGATTGGGAAACTAATGAAAAACTGTTTTTT.

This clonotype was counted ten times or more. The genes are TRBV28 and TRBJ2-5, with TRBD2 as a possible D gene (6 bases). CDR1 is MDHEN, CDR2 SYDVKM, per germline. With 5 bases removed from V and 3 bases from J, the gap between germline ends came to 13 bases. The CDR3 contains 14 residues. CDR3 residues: CASSQAGSKETQYF. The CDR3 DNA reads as TGTGCCAGCAGTCAAGCGGGCAGCAAAGAGACCCAGTACTTC.

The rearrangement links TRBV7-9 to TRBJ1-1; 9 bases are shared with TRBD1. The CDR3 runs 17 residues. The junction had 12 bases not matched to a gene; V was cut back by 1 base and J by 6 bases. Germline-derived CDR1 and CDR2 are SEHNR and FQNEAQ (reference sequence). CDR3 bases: TGTGCCAGCAGCTTAGGACCGGGACAGGGATTTTTCGCTGAAGCTTTCTTT. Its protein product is CASSLGPGQGFFAEAFF.

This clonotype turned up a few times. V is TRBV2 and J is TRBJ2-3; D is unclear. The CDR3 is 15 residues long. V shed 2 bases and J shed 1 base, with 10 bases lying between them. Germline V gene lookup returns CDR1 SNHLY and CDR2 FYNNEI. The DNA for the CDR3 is TGTGCCAGCAGTGAATCTAATTTTCGCACAGATACGCAGTATTTT. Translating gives CASSESNFRTDTQYF.

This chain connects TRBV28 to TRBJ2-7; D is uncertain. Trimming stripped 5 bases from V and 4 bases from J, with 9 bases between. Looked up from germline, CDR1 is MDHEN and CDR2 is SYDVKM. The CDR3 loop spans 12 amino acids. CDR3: CASSASMYEQYF. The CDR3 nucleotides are TGTGCCAGCAGTGCATCCATGTACGAGCAGTACTTC.

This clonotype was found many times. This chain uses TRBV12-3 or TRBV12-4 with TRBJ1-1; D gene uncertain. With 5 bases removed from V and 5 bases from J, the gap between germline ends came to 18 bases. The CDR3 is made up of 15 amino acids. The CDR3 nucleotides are TGTGCCAGCAGTCCAAGTGGGTCGTTGATGACTGAAGCTTTCTTT. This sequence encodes CASSPSGSLMTEAFF.

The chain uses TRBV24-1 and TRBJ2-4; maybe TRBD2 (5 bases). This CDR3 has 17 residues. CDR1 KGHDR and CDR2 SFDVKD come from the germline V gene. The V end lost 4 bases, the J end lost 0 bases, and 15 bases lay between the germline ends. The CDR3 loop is CATSEGGAARAKNIQYF. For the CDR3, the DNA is TGTGCCACCAGTGAAGGAGGAGCGGCGAGAGCCAAAAACATTCAGTACTTC.

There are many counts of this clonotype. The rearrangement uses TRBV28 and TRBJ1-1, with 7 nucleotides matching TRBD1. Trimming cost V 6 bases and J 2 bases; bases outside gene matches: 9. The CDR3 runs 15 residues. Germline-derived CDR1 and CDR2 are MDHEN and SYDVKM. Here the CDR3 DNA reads TGTGCCAGCAGCCCCCCGAACAGGGGAAACACTGAAGCTTTCTTT. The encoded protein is CASSPPNRGNTEAFF.

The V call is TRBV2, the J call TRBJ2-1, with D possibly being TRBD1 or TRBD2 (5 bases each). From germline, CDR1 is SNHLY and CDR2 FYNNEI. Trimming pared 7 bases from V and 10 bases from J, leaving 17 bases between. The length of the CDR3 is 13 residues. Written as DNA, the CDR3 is TGTGCCAGCAACAGGATAACACGAGGGGAGCAGTTCTTC. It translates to CASNRITRGEQFF.

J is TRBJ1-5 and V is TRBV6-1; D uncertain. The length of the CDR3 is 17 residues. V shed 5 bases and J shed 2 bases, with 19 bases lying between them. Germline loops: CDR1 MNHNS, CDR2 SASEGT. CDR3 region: CASSKGPLESGNQPQHF. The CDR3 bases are TGTGCCAGCAGTAAAGGGCCCCTAGAGAGTGGCAATCAGCCCCAGCATTTT.

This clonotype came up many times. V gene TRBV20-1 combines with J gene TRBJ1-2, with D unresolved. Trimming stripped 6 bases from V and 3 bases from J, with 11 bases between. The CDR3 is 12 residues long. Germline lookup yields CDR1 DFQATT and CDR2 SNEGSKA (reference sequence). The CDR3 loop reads CSATEMDYGYTF. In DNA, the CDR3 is TGCAGTGCCACAGAGATGGACTATGGCTACACCTTC.

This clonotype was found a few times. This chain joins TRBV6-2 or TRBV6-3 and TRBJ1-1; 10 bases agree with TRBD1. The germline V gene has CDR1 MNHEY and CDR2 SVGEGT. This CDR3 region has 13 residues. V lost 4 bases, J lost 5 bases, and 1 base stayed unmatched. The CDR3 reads CASSWGQGTEAFF. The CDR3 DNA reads TGTGCCAGCAGTTGGGGACAGGGGACTGAAGCTTTCTTT.

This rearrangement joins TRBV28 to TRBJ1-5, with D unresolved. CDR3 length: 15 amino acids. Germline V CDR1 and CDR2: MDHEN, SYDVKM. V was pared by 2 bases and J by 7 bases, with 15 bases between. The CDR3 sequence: CASSLRYSGIQPQHF. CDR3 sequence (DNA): TGTGCCAGCAGTTTAAGGTACAGCGGAATACAGCCCCAGCATTTT.

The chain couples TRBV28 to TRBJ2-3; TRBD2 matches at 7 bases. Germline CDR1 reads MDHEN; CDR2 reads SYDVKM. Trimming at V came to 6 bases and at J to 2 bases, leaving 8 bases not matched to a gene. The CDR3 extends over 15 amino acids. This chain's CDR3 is CASSPTSASTDTQYF. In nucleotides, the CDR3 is TGTGCCAGCAGCCCCACTAGCGCCTCCACAGATACGCAGTATTTT.

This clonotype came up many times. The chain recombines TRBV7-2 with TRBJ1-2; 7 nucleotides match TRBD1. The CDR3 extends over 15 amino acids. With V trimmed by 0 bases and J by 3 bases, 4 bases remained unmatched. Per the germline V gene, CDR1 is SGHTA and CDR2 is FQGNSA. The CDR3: CASSLAGGLDYGYTF. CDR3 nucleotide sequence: TGTGCCAGCAGCTTAGCAGGGGGCTTGGACTATGGCTACACCTTC.

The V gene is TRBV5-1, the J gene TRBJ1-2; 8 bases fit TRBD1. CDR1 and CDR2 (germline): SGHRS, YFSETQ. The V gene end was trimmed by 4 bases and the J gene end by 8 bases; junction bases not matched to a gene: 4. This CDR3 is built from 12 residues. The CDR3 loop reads CASSIDRGGYTF. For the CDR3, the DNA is TGCGCCAGCAGCATTGACAGGGGAGGCTACACCTTC.

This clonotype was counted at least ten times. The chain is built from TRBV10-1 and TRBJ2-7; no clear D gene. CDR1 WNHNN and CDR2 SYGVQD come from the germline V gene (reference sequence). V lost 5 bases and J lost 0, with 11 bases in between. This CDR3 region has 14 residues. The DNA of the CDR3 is TGCGCCAGCAGTAGTGACGGCAACTCCTACGAGCAGTACTTC. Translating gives CASSSDGNSYEQYF.

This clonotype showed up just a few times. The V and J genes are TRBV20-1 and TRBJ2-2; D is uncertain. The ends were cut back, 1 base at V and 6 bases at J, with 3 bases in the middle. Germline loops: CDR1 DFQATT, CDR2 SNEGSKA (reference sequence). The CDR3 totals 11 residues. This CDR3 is CSARGAGELFF. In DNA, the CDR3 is TGCAGTGCTAGAGGTGCCGGGGAGCTGTTTTTT.

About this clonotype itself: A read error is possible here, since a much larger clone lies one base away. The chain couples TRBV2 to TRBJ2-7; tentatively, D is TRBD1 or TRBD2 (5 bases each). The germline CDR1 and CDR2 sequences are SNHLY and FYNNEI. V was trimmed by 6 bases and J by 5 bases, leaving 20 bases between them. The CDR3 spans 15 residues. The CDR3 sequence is CASRGSRAGSNEQYF. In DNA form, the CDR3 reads TGTGCCAGCAGGGGAAGTAGGGCAGGGAGCAACGAGCAGTACTTC. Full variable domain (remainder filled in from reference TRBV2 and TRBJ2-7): EPEVTQTPSHQVTQMGQEVILRCVPISNHLYFYWYRQILGQKVEFLVSFYNNEISEKSEIFDDQFSVERPDGSNFTLKIRSTKLEDSAMYFCASRGSRAGSNEQYFGPGTRLTVT.

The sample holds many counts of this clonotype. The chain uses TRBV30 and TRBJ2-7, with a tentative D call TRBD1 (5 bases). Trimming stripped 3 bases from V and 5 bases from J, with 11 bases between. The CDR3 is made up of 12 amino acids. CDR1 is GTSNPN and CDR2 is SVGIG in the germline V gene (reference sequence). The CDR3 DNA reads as TGTGCCTGGAGAGCAGGGTCGAACGAGCAGTACTTC. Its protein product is CAWRAGSNEQYF.